This T cell receptor beta chain originates from a study of early T cells in non-severe SARS-CoV-2 infection. Study in general: Sequencing used unsorted whole-blood bulk RNA, so chains lack pairing.

Study results and caveats: Sequences matched to VDJdb favored anti-spike CD8 responses, while private and CD4 specificities were missed.

CDR3 size: 14 residues. With V trimmed by 4 bases and J by 6 bases, 1 base remained unmatched. Germline values: CDR1 MNHNY, CDR2 SVGAGI (reference sequence). This clonotype was recorded many times. The antigen remains unidentified. Attachment of unique molecular identifiers to individual cDNA molecules was performed. TCRdb recomputed calls from the 5' RACE reads with MiXCR, one row per CDR3 protein. The sample carries around 66,000 distinct CDR3 sequences, 5.9% recorded once. This sample comprised whole blood, obtained at baseline. V usage is TRBV6-6 and J usage is TRBJ2-3, with 13 bases that match TRBD2. The sequence was collected from an adult who was a healthcare worker with PCR-confirmed SARS-CoV-2 infection or an uninfected control (not recorded which). In DNA form, the CDR3 reads TGTGCCAGCAGTTTGACTAGCGGGAGGGATACGCAGTATTTT. Protein: CASSLTSGRDTQYF.